This T cell receptor (beta chain) is from a study of response to subunit inactivated influenza vaccine. This clonotype was seen a few times. Germline loops: CDR1 SGHAT, CDR2 FQNNGV. There are 18 residues in the CDR3. J gave up 2 bases and V 1 base, and 5 bases lay outside the gene matches. In TCRdb, the RT-PCR reads were re-called with MiXCR into one record per CDR3 protein. The sample comprises some 540,000 distinct CDR3 sequences, around 21% of which are singletons, and 2.8% rests with the top ten. These sequences were also reported in another study, on T cells expressing NK-cell markers. That report adds: UMIs accompanied the 5'RACE template switching by which TCR beta cDNA was made. TCR beta repertoires came from sorted CD3+CD56+NKG2C+, CD3+CD56+NKG2C- and CD3+CD56-NKG2C+ T cells. Sequenced donors, eight in total, included seven who were HCMV-seropositive and one who was seronegative. Restriction of the sorted population to alpha-beta TCR T cells was achieved in several experiments with an anti-gamma-delta TCR antibody.

The V gene is TRBV11-2, the J gene TRBJ2-4; TRBD2 matches 13 bases. This receptor was obtained from a man aged 45-60 years who received an inactivated influenza vaccine. Sequencing was performed on CD4+ T cells sorted from PBMCs, taken 12 days after vaccination. The CDR3 here is CASSLGGTSGISKNIQYF. In DNA form, the CDR3 reads TGTGCCAGCAGCTTAGGGGGGACTAGCGGGATTTCCAAAAACATTCAGTACTTC. The full variable domain, in which reference TRBV11-2 and TRBJ2-4 provide the parts outside the CDR3, is EAGVAQSPRYKIIEKRQSVAFWCNPISGHATLYWYQQILGQGPKLLIQFQNNGVVDDSQLPKDRFSAERLKGVDSTLKIQPAKLEDSAVYLCASSLGGTSGISKNIQYFGAGTRLSVL.